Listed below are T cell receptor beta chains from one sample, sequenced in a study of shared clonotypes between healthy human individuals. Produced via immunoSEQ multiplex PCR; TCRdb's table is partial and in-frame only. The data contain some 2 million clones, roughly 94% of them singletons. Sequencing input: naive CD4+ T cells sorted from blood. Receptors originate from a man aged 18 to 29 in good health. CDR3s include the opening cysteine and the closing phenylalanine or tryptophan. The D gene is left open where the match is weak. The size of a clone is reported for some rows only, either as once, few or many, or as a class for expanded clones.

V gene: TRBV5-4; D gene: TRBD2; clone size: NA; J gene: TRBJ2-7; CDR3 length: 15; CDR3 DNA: TGTGCCAGCAGCCAATTAGCGGGGGGGTCCTACGAGCAGTACTTC; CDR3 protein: CASSQLAGGSYEQYF
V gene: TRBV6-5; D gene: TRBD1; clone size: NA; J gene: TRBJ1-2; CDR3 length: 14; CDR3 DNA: TGTGCCAGCATCCCCGGACAGGGGGCGATTGGCTACACCTTC; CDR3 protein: CASIPGQGAIGYTF
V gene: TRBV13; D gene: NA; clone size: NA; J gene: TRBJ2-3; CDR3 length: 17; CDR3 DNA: TGTGCCAGCAGCTTCGGACATGGGGCAAGGGACACAGATACGCAGTATTTT; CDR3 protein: CASSFGHGARDTDTQYF
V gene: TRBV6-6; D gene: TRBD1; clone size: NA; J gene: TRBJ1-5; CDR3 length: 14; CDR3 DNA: TGTGCCAGCATACTCAGGGGGCCGGGTCAGCCCCAGCATTTT; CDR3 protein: CASILRGPGQPQHF
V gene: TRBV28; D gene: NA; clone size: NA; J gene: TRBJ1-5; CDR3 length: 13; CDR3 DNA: TGTGCCAGCAGTTTTGTGAGCAATCAGCCCCAGCATTTT; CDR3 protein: CASSFVSNQPQHF
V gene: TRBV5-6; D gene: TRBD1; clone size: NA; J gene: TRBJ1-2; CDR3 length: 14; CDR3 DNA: TGTGCCAGCAGCTTGGACAGGGGGTCGTATGGCTACACCTTC; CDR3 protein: CASSLDRGSYGYTF
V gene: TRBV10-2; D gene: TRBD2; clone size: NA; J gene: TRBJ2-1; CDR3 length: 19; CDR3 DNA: TGCGCCAGCAGTGAGTTTGGGACTAGCGGGTTGAGCTCCTACAATGAGCAGTTCTTC; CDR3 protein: CASSEFGTSGLSSYNEQFF
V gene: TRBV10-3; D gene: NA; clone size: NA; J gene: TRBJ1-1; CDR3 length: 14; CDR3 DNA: TGTGCCATCAGCTCCGGGCCCTCAGAGACTGAAGCTTTCTTT; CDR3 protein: CAISSGPSETEAFF
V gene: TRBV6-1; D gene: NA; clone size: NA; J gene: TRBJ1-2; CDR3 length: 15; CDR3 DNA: TGTGCCAGCAGTGAAGCAGCAGGGTTGGGGTATGGCTACACCTTC; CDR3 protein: CASSEAAGLGYGYTF
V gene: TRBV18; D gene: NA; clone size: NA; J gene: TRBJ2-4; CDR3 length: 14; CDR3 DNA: TGTGCCAGCTCACCACGAGGGCAGGCGGACATTCAGTACTTC; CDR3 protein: CASSPRGQADIQYF
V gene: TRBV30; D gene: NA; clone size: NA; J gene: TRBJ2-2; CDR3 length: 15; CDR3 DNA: TGTGCCTGGAGTCGTGGGACGGGCGGCACCGGGGAGCTGTTTTTT; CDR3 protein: CAWSRGTGGTGELFF
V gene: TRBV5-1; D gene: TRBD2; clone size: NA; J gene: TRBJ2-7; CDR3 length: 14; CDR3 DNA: TGCGCCAGCAGCTTGAGTAGCGGGAACTACGAGCAGTACTTC; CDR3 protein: CASSLSSGNYEQYF
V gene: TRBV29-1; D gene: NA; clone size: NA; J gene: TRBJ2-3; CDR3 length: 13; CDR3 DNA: TGCAGCGTTGAACTGTCGATTACAGATACGCAGTATTTT; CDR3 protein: CSVELSITDTQYF
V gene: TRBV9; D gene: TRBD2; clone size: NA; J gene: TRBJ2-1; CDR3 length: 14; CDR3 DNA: TGTGCCAGCGGGCTTAGCGGGAGTTTCAATGAGCAGTTCTTC; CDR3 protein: CASGLSGSFNEQFF
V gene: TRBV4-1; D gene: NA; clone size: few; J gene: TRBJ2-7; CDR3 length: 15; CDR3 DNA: TGCGCCAGCAGCCAAGGGACAGAGTACTCCTACGAGCAGTACTTC; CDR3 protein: CASSQGTEYSYEQYF
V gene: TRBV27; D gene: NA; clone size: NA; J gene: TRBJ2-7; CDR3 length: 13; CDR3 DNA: TGTGCCAGCAGCTCAAAGGGCAACCACGAGCAGTACTTC; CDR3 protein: CASSSKGNHEQYF
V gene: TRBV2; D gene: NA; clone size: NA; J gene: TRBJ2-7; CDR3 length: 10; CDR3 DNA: TGTGCCAGCAGCAGCTACGAGCAGTACTTC; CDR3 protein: CASSSYEQYF
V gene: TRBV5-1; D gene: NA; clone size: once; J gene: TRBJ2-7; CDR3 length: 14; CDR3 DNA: TGCGCCAGCAGCTTGGCGGGGAGCTCCTACGAGCAGTACTTC; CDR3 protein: CASSLAGSSYEQYF
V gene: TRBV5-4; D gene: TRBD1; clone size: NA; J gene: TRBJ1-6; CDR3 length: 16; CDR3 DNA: TGTGCCAGCAGCCCGTTACCGGGACAGTCTAATTCACCCCTCCACTTT; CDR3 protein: CASSPLPGQSNSPLHF
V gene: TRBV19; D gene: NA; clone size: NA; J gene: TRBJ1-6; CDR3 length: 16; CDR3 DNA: TGTGCCAGTAGTAGAGCCCCTAAGGGGGGGAGTTCACCCCTCCACTTT; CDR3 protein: CASSRAPKGGSSPLHF
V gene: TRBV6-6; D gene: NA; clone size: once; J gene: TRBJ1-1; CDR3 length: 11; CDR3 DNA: TGTGCCAGCAGCAAGAACACTGAAGCTTTCTTT; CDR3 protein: CASSKNTEAFF
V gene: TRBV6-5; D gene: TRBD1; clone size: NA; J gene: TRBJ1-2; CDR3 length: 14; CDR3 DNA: TGTGCCAGCAGACGACAGGGTACTAACTATGGCTACACCTTC; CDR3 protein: CASRRQGTNYGYTF
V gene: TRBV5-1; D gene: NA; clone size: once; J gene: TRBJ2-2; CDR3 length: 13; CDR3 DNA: TGCGCCAGCAGCTTACCCAACACCGGGGAGCTGTTTTTT; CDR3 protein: CASSLPNTGELFF
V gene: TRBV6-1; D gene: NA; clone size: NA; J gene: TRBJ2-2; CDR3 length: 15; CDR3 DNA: TGTGCCAGCAGTGAACGGGCGGTATTCCCCGGGGAGCTGTTTTTT; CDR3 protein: CASSERAVFPGELFF
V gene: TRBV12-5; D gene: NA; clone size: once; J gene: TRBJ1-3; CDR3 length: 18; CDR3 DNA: TGTGCTAGTGGTTTGGTACTTGCAGGGGAGGTTTCTGGAAACACCATATATTTT; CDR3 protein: CASGLVLAGEVSGNTIYF
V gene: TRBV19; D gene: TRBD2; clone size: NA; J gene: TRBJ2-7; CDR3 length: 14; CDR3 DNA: TGTGCCACCGGGAGGGGGTCGCCCATCTACGAGCAGTACTTC; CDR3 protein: CATGRGSPIYEQYF
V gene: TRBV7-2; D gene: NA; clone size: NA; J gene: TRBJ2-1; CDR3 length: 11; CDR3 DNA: TGTGCCAGCAGCCCACTAACGGAGCAGTTCTTC; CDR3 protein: CASSPLTEQFF
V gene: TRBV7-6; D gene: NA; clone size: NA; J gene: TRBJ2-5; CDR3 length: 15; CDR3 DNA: TGTGCCAGCAGCTCCTCTCCAGGGTGGAGCGAGACCCAGTACTTC; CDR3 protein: CASSSSPGWSETQYF
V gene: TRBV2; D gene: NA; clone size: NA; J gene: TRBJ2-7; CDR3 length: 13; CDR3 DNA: TGTGCCAGCAGTGTGGAGGGTAAGGGGGAGCAGTACTTC; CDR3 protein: CASSVEGKGEQYF
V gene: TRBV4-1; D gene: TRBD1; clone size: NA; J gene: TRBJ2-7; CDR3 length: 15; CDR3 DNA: TGCGCCAGCAGCCAAGAAACCCGGGACAGCTACGAGCAGTACTTC; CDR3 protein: CASSQETRDSYEQYF
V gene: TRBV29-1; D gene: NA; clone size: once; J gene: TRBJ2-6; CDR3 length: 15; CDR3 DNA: TGCAGCGTTGAGTCCCCAGGGACTGGGGCCAACGTCCTGACTTTC; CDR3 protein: CSVESPGTGANVLTF
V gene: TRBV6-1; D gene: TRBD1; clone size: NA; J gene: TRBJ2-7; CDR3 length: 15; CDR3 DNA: TGTGCCAGCAGCACATCGACAGGGGGCTTCTACGAGCAGTACTTC; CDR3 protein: CASSTSTGGFYEQYF
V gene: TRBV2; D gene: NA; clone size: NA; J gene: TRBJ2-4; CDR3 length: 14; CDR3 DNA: TGTGCCAGCAGTGAGTCGCGGCAGGGAAACATTCAGTACTTC; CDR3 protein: CASSESRQGNIQYF
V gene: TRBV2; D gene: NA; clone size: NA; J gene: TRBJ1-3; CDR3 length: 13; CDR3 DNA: TGTGCCAGCAGTACAGGGTCTGGAAACACCATATATTTT; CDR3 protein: CASSTGSGNTIYF
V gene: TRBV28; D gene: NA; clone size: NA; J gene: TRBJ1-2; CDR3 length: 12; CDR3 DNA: TGTGCCAGCAGTACAGGGCGGGGTGGCTACACCTTC; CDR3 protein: CASSTGRGGYTF
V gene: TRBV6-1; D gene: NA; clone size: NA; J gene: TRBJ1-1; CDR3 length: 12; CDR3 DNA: TGTGCCAGCAGTGAAAAGTCTCCTGAAGCTTTCTTT; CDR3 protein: CASSEKSPEAFF
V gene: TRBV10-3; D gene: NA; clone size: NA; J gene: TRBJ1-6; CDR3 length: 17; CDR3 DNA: TGTGCCATCAGTGAGTCGGGGGCTCAGTTAGGGAATTCACCCCTCCACTTT; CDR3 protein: CAISESGAQLGNSPLHF
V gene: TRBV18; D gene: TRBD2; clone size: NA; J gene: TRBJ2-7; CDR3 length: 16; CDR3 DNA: TGTGCCAGCTCCAGGGGACTAGCGGATTCCTCCTACGAGCAGTACTTC; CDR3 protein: CASSRGLADSSYEQYF
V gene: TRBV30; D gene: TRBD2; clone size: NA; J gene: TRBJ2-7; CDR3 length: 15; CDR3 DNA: TGTGCCTGGACCGGGAGGGCCCCGCTCTCCTACGAGCAGTACTTC; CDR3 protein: CAWTGRAPLSYEQYF
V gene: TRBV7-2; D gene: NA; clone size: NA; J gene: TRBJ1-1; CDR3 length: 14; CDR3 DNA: TGTGCCAGCAGCTTAGCGAGAGGGGTGACTGAAGCTTTCTTT; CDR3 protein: CASSLARGVTEAFF
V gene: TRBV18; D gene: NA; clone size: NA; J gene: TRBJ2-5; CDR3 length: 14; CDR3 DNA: TGTGCCAGCTCACCAGGTTCCGGAGAAGAGACCCAGTACTTC; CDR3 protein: CASSPGSGEETQYF
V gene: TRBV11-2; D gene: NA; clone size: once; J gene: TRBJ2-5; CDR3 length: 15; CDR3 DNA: TGTGCCAGCAGCTTAGGGGGGGCGGCGGGAGAGACCCAGTACTTC; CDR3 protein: CASSLGGAAGETQYF
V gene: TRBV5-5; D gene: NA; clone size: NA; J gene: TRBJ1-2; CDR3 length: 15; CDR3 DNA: TGTGCCAGCAGCTTGGGGGGACCTCCAATGTATGGCTACACCTTC; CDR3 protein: CASSLGGPPMYGYTF
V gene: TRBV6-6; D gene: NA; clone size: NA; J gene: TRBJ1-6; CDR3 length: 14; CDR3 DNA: TGTGCCAGCAGTAGGGGCCTCTATAATTCACCCCTCCACTTT; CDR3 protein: CASSRGLYNSPLHF
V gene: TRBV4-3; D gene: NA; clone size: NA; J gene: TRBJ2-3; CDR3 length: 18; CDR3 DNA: TGCGCCAGCAGCCAAGATCTCTTTTTCGGGGCTAGCACAGATACGCAGTATTTT; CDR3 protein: CASSQDLFFGASTDTQYF
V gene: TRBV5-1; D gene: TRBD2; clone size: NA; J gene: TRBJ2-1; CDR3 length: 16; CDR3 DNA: TGCGCCAGCAGCACGGGGACTAGCGGGACTTACAATGAGCAGTTCTTC; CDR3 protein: CASSTGTSGTYNEQFF
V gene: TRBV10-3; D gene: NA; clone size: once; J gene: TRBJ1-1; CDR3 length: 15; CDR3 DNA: TGTGCCATCAACCCCCGCGGCGAGGGGAACACTGAAGCTTTCTTT; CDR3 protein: CAINPRGEGNTEAFF
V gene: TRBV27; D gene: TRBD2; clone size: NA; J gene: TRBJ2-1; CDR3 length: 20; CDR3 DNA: TGTGCCAGCAGCCTTGTCATGGGAAAACTAGCGGGAGGCAGTAGAAGTGAGCAGTTCTTC; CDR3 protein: CASSLVMGKLAGGSRSEQFF
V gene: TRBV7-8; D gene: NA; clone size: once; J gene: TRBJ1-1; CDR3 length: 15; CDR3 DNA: TGTGCCAGCAGCTTAGCGACAGGTTGGGGGACTGGAGCTTTCTTT; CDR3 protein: CASSLATGWGTGAFF
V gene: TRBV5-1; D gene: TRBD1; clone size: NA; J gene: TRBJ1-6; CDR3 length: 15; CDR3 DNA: TGCGCCAGCAGCTGGTCGGGACAGGAGGATTCACCCCTCCACTTT; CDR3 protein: CASSWSGQEDSPLHF
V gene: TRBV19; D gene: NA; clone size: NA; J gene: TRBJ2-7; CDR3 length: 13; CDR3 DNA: TGTGCCAGTAGTAGGACGGCGACCTACGAGCAGTACTTC; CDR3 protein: CASSRTATYEQYF
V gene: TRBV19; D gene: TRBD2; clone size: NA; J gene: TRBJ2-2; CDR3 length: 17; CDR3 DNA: TGTGCCAGTAGTAAGACTAGCGGGAGGTCGAACACCGGGGAGCTGTTTTTT; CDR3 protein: CASSKTSGRSNTGELFF
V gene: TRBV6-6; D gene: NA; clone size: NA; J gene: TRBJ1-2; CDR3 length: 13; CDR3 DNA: TGTGCCAGCAGGGATATCCCTTTCCATGGCTACACCTTC; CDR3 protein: CASRDIPFHGYTF